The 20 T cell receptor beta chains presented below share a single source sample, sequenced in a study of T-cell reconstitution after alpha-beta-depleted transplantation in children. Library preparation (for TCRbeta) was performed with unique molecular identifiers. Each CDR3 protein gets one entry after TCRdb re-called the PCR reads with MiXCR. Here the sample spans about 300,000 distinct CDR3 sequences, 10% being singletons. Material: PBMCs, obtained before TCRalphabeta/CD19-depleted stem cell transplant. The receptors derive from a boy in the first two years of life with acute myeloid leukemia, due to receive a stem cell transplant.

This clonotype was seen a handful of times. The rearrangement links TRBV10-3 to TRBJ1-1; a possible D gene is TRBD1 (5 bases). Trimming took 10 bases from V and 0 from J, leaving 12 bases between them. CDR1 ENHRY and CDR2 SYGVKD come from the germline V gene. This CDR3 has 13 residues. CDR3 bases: TGTGCCACCGGGACCGTTATGAACACTGAAGCTTTCTTT. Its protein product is CATGTVMNTEAFF.

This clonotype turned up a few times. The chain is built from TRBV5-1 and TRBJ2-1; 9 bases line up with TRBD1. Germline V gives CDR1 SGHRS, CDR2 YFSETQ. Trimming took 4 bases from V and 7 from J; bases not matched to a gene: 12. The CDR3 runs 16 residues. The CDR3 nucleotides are TGCGCCAGCAGCCAAGACCGGACAGGGGTGGGGAATGAGCAGTTCTTC. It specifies CASSQDRTGVGNEQFF.

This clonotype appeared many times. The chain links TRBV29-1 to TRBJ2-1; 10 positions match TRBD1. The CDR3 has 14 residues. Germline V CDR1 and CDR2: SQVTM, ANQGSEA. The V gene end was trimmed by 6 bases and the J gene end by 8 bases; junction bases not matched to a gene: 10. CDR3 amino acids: CSVLRGDRGYEQFF. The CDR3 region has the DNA TGCAGCGTCCTTAGGGGGGACAGGGGCTATGAGCAGTTCTTC.

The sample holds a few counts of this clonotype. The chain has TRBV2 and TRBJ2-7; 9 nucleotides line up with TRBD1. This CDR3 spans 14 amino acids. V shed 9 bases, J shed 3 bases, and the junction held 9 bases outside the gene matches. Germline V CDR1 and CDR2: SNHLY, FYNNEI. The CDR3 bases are TGTGCCAGTATTACCGGGACAGGGAACTACGAGCAGTACTTC. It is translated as CASITGTGNYEQYF. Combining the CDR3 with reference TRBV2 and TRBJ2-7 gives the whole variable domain EPEVTQTPSHQVTQMGQEVILRCVPISNHLYFYWYRQILGQKVEFLVSFYNNEISEKSEIFDDQFSVERPDGSNFTLKIRSTKLEDSAMYFCASITGTGNYEQYFGPGTRLTVT.

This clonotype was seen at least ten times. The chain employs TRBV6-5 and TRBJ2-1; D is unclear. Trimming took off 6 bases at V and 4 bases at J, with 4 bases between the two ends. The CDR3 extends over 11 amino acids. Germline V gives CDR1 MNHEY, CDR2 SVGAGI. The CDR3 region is CASRVYNEQFF. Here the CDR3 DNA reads TGTGCCAGCAGGGTTTACAATGAGCAGTTCTTC.

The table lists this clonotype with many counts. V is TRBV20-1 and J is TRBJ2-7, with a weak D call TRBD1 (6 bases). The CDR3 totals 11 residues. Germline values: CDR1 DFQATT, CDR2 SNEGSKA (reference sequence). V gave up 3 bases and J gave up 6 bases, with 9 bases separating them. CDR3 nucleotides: TGCAGTGCTAGGTGGGGGCCCGAGCAGTACTTC. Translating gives CSARWGPEQYF.

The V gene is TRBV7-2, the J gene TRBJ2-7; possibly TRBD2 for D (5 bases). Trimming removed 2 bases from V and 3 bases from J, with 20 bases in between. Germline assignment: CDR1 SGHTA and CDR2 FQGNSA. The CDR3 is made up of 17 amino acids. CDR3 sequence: CASSLPRPVRGGYEQYF. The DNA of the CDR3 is TGTGCCAGCAGCTTACCTAGGCCCGTAAGAGGAGGCTACGAGCAGTACTTC.

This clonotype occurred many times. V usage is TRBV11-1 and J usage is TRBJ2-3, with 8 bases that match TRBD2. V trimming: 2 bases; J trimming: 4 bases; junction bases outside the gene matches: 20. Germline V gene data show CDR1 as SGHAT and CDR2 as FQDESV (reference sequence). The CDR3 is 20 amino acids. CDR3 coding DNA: TGTGCCAGCAGCTTAAGGAGTCCTAAGGCGGGGGGCCCCCCGGCAGATACGCAGTATTTT. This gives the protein CASSLRSPKAGGPPADTQYF. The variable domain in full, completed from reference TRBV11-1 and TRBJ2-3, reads EAEVAQSPRYKITEKSQAVAFWCDPISGHATLYWYRQILGQGPELLVQFQDESVVDDSQLPKDRFSAERLKGVDSTLKIQPAELGDSAMYLCASSLRSPKAGGPPADTQYFGPGTRLTVL.

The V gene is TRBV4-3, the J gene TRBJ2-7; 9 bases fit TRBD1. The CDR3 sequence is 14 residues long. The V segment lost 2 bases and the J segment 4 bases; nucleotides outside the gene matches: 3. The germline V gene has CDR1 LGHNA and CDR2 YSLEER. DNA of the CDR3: TGCGCCAGCAGCCAAACGACAGGGGGTTACGAGCAGTACTTC. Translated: CASSQTTGGYEQYF.

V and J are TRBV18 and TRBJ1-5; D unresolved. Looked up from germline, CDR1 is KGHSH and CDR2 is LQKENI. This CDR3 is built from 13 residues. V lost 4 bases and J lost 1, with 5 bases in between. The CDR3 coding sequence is TGTGCCAGCTCACAGGGAAGCAATCAGCCCCAGCATTTT. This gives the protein CASSQGSNQPQHF.

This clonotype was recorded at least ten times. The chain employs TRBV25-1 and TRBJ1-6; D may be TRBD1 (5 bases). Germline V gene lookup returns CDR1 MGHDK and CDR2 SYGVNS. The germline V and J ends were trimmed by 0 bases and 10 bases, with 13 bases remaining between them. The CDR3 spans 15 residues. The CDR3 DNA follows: TGTGCCAGCAGTGAATATAAAGGTGGGGGATCACCCCTCCACTTT. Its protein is CASSEYKGGGSPLHF.

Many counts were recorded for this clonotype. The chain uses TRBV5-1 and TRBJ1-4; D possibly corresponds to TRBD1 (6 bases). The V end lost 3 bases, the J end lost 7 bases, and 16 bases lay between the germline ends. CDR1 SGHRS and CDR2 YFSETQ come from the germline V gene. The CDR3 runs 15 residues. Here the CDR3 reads CASSSLEGDGEKLFF. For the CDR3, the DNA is TGCGCCAGCAGCTCACTGGAGGGGGACGGTGAAAAACTGTTTTTT.

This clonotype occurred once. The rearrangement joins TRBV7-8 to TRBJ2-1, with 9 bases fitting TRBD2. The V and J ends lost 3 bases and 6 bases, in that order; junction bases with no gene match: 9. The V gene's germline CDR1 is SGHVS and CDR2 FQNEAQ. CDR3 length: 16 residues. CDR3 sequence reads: CASSFHVAGASNEQFF. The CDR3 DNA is TGTGCCAGCAGCTTTCACGTAGCGGGGGCTTCCAATGAGCAGTTCTTC.

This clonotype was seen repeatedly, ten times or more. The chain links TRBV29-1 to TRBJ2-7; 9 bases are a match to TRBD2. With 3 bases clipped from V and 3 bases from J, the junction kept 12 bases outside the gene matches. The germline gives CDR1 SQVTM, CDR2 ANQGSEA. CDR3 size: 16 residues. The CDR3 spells CSVELVAGEIGYEQYF. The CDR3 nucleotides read TGCAGCGTTGAGTTGGTAGCGGGAGAAATCGGCTACGAGCAGTACTTC.

CDR3 nucleotides: TGTGCCAGCAGAGGACAGGGGCACGGGGAGCTGTTTTTT. Its protein is CASRGQGHGELFF. The V call is TRBV12-3 or TRBV12-4, the J call TRBJ2-2, with 9 bases aligning to TRBD1. CDR3 length: 13 residues. V gave up 6 bases and J gave up 7 bases; unmatched junction bases: 3.

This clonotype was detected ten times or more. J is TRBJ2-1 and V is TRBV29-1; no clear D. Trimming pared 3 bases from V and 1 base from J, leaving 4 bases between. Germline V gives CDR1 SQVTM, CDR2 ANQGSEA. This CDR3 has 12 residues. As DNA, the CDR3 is TGCAGCGTTGAGGGGTCCTACAATGAGCAGTTCTTC. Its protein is CSVEGSYNEQFF.

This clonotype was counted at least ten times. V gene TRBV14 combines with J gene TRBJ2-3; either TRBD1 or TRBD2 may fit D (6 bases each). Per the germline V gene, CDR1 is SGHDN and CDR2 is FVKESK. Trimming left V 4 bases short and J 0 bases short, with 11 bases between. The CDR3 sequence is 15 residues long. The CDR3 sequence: CASSRGAASTDTQYF. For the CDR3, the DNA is TGTGCCAGCAGCCGGGGGGCGGCTAGCACAGATACGCAGTATTTT. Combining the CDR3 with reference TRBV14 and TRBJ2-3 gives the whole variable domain EAGVTQFPSHSVIEKGQTVTLRCDPISGHDNLYWYRRVMGKEIKFLLHFVKESKQDESGMPNNRFLAERTGGTYSTLKVQPAELEDSGVYFCASSRGAASTDTQYFGPGTRLTVL.

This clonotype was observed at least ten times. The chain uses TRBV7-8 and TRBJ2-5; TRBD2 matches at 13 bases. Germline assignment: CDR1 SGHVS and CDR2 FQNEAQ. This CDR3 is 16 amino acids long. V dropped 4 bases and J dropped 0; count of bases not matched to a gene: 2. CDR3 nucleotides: TGTGCCAGCAGCTCCGGGACTAGCGGGAACCAAGAGACCCAGTACTTC. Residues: CASSSGTSGNQETQYF. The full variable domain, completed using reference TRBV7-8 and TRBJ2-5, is GAGVSQSPRYKVAKRGQDVALRCDPISGHVSLFWYQQALGQGPEFLTYFQNEAQLDKSGLPSDRFFAERPEGSVSTLKIQRTQQEDSAVYLCASSSGTSGNQETQYFGPGTRLLVL.

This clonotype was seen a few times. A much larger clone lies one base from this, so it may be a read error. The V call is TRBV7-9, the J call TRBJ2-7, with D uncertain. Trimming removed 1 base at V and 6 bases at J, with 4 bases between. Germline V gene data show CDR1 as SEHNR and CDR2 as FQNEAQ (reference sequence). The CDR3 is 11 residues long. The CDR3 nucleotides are TGTGCCAGCAGCTTAGAGGTCGAGCAGTACTTC. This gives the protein CASSLEVEQYF.

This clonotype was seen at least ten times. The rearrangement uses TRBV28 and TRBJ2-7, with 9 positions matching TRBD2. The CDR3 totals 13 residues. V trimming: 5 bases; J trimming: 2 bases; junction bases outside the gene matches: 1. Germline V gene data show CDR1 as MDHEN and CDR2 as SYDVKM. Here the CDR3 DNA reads TGTGCCAGCAGTCCTAGCGGGACCTACGAGCAGTACTTC. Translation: CASSPSGTYEQYF.